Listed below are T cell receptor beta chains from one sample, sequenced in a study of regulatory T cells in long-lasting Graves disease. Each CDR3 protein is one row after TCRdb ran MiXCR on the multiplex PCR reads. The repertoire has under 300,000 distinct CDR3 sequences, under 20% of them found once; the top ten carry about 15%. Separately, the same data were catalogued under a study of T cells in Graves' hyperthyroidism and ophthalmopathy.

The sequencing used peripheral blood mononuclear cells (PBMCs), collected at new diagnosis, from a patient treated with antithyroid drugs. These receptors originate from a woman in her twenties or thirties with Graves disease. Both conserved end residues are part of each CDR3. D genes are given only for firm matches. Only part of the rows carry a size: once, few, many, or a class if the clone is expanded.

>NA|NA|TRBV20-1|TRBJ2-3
CTAKGESSTDTQYF
TGCACTGCTAAGGGGGAGAGTAGCACAGATACGCAGTATTTT
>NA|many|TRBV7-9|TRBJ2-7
CASTSTLTVIYEQYF
TGTGCCAGCACCTCCACCTTGACAGTGATATACGAGCAGTACTTC
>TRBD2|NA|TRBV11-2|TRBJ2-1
CGSSLGGGLEQFF
TGTGGTAGCAGCTTAGGCGGGGGGCTTGAGCAGTTCTTC
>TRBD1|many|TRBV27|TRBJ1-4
CASSLFPGGDEKLFF
TGTGCCAGCAGTTTATTTCCAGGGGGAGATGAAAAACTGTTTTTT
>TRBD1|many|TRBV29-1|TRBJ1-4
CSVGAAGTPGQGELFF
TGCAGCGTTGGGGCAGCCGGGACACCGGGTCAGGGGGAACTGTTTTTT
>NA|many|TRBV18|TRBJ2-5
CASSSRETQYF
TGTGCCAGCTCATCGAGGGAGACCCAGTACTTC
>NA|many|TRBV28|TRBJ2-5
CASSRPKGGGETQYF
TGTGCCAGCAGTCGCCCGAAGGGAGGGGGAGAGACCCAGTACTTC
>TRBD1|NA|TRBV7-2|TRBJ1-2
CASSSRQGTNYGYTF
TGTGCCAGCAGCTCACGACAGGGGACTAACTATGGCTACACCTTC
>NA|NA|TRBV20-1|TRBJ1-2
CSAARQFSDGCTF
TGCAGTGCCGCTAGGCAGTTTTCTGATGGTTGCACCTTC
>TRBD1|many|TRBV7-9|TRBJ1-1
CASSLTGQAAFF
TGTGCCAGCAGCCTGACAGGGCAGGCAGCTTTCTTT
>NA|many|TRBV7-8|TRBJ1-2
CASSLGLNYGYTF
TGTGCCAGTAGTCTTGGCCTTAACTATGGCTACACCTTC
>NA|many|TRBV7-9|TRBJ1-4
CASSTRTVGEKLFF
TGTGCCAGCAGCACCAGGACTGTTGGCGAAAAACTGTTTTTT
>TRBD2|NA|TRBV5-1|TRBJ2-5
CASSLVPGLAARETQYF
TGCGCCAGCAGCTTGGTCCCGGGACTAGCGGCCCGAGAGACCCAGTACTTC
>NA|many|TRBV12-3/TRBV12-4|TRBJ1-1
CASGYSLNTEAFF
TGTGCCAGCGGCTACAGTCTGAACACTGAAGCTTTCTTT
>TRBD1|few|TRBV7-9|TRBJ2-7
CASSLGRDSGYEQYF
TGTGCCAGCAGCTTAGGTAGGGACAGTGGCTACGAGCAGTACTTC
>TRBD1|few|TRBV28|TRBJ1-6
CASIRTGDNSPLHF
TGTGCCAGCATACGGACAGGGGATAATTCACCCCTCCACTTT
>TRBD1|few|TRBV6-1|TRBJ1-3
CASRKQGDSGNTIYF
TGTGCCAGCAGAAAGCAGGGGGACTCTGGAAACACCATATATTTT
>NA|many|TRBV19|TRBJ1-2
CASKPEGYYGYTF
TGTGCCAGTAAGCCTGAGGGCTACTATGGCTACACCTTC
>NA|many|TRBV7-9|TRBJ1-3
CASSPRSQPSGNTIYF
TGTGCCAGCTCCCCCCGAAGCCAGCCCTCTGGAAACACCATATATTTT
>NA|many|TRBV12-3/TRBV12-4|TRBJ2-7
CASRPYIQGSYEQYF
TGTGCCAGCAGGCCTTATATACAGGGCTCCTACGAGCAGTACTTC
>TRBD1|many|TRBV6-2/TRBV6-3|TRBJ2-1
CASRGLGTGVSNEQFF
TGTGCCAGCAGGGGGCTAGGGACAGGGGTGTCCAATGAGCAGTTCTTC
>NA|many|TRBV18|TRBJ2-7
CASSPQVDSYEQYF
TGTGCCAGCTCACCACAGGTCGACTCCTACGAGCAGTACTTC
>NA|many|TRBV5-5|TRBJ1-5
CASSTTGHGQPQHF
TGCGCCAGCAGTACTACAGGGCACGGGCAGCCCCAGCATTTT
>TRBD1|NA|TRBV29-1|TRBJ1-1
CSVERDTGVAEAFF
TGCAGCGTTGAAAGGGACACAGGGGTGGCTGAAGCTTTCTTT
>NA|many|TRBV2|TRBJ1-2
CASSGRARYYGYTF
TGTGCCAGCAGTGGGAGGGCCCGGTACTATGGCTACACCTTC
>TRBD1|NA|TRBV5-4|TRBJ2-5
CASSLGGTVQETQYF
TGTGCCAGCAGCTTGGGGGGGACAGTTCAAGAGACCCAGTACTTC
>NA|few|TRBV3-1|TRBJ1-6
CASSRRGSTDHSPLHF
TGTGCCAGCAGCCGAAGGGGGTCGACAGACCATTCACCCCTCCACTTT
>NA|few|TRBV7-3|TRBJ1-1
CAGNGGGICTEASF
TGTGCCGGCAACGGGGGGGGAATTTGCACTGAAGCTTCCTTT
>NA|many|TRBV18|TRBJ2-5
CASSPTEETQYF
TGTGCCAGCTCACCGACCGAAGAGACCCAGTACTTC
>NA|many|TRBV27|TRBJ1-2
CASSLSIGGDGYTF
TGTGCCAGCAGTTTATCAATAGGGGGGGATGGCTACACCTTC
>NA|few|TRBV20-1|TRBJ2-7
CSARQVYEQYF
TGCAGTGCTAGACAAGTGTACGAGCAGTACTTC
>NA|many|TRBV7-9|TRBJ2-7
CASRSVGGEQYF
TGTGCCAGCAGATCCGTAGGAGGCGAGCAGTACTTC
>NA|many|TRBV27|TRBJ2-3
CASSGYGTDTQYF
TGTGCCAGCTCTGGGTATGGTACAGATACGCAGTATTTT
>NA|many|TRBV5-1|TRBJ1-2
CASSLEEGGNYGYTF
TGCGCCAGCAGCTTGGAGGAGGGGGGGAACTATGGCTACACCTTC
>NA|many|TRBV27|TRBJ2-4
CASKVIGGTAKNIQYF
TGTGCCAGCAAAGTCATAGGGGGAACTGCCAAAAACATTCAGTACTTC
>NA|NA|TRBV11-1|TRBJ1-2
CASGGRLRSGYGYTF
TGTGCCAGCGGGGGGAGGCTCAGGTCCGGCTATGGCTACACCTTC
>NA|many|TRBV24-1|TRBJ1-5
CATSGGYSNQPQHF
TGTGCCACCAGTGGGGGATATAGCAATCAGCCCCAGCATTTT
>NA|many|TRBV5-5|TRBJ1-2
CASSVQGSNYGYTF
TGCGCCAGCAGCGTACAGGGATCTAACTATGGCTACACCTTC
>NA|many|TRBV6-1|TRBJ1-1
CASSHRQTTNTEAFF
TGTGCCAGCAGTCACCGACAGACAACGAACACTGAAGCTTTCTTT